This entry features one TCR beta chain sequence. Unique molecular identifiers tagged the TCRbeta library. TCRdb re-called the PCR reads with MiXCR, one entry per CDR3 protein. In the table there are nearly 350,000 distinct CDR3 sequences, 15% to 20% of which are singletons. The CDR3 contains 13 residues. The germline gives CDR1 LGHNT, CDR2 FRNRAP. Trimming took 3 bases from V and 3 from J, leaving 9 bases between them. The data derive from a study of T-cell reconstitution after alpha-beta-depleted transplantation in children. The origin of this receptor is a male patient between 2 and 15 years old who had a stem cell transplant for acute lymphoblastic leukemia, so the T cells may come from the graft donor. The specimen was PBMCs, mostly from graft donor cells, collected 360 days after TCRalphabeta/CD19-depleted stem cell transplant. The chain employs TRBV12-5 and TRBJ2-7; the D gene is possibly TRBD1 (6 bases). The chain's CDR3 is CASGFQGRYEQYF. CDR3 in DNA: TGTGCTAGTGGTTTCCAGGGGCGCTACGAGCAGTACTTC.